These 21 T cell receptor beta chains came from one sample sequenced in a study of low-dose radiotherapy and immunotherapy resistance in tumors. This sample's time point: after trial treatment. The treatment is: LDRT plus nivolumab, ipilimumab, low-dose cyclophosphamide and aspirin (RACIN trial). First-strand cDNA used TRAV- and TRBV-specific primers, covering alpha and beta chains. TCRs underwent 20 PCR cycles of amplification with a constant-region primer and V-primer adapter. TCRdb reprocessed the reads with MiXCR, giving one entry per CDR3 protein. The sample includes tens of thousands of distinct CDR3 sequences, about 25% of them seen just once. The source was PBMCs, collected after low-dose radiotherapy plus immunotherapy. These receptors were collected from a male donor with prostate cancer.

The rearrangement uses TRBV5-1 and TRBJ2-1, with 16 positions matching TRBD2. The CDR3 runs to 18 residues. Looked up from germline, CDR1 is SGHRS and CDR2 is YFSETQ. V was clipped by 4 bases and J by 0 bases; unmatched bases: 4. Written as DNA, the CDR3 is TGCGCCAGCAGCGGGACTAGCGGGAGGGGGAGCTCCTACAATGAGCAGTTCTTC. Translating gives CASSGTSGRGSSYNEQFF.

The rearrangement joins TRBV5-1 to TRBJ2-2; no reliable D call. The CDR3 is 14 residues long. Germline V gene data show CDR1 as SGHRS and CDR2 as YFSETQ. Trimming cost V 0 bases and J 6 bases, with 9 bases left between them. CDR3 sequence (DNA): TGCGCCAGCAGCTTGGCCGTGGACCCCGGGGAGCTGTTTTTT. Amino acid sequence: CASSLAVDPGELFF.

In this sample, this clonotype turned up many times. This chain uses TRBV18 with TRBJ2-1; D may be TRBD2 (6 bases). Germline values: CDR1 KGHSH, CDR2 LQKENI. The CDR3 totals 14 residues. Trimming shortened V by 3 bases and J by 6 bases, and 12 bases separated the two germline ends. The CDR3 loop is CASSPFRETNEQFF. CDR3 sequence (DNA): TGTGCCAGCTCACCGTTCCGGGAGACCAATGAGCAGTTCTTC.

V gene TRBV3-1 combines with J gene TRBJ2-1; 8 bases match TRBD2. This CDR3 has 16 residues. Germline CDR1 is LGHDT and CDR2 is YNNKEL (reference sequence). Trimming at V came to 3 bases and at J to 7 bases, leaving 11 bases not matched to a gene. The CDR3 region has the DNA TGTGCCAGCAGCCATCAGGGGACTAGTTATGTGAATGAGCAGTTCTTC. Translating gives CASSHQGTSYVNEQFF.

The chain has TRBV5-1 and TRBJ2-1, with D maybe TRBD1 (5 bases). Germline lookup yields CDR1 SGHRS and CDR2 YFSETQ. The CDR3 runs 14 residues. V was shortened by 9 bases and J by 0 bases, with 13 bases between the two germline ends. The CDR3, as DNA: TGCGCCACCAGGGTGTCTGGCTCCTACAATGAGCAGTTCTTC. Its protein is CATRVSGSYNEQFF. Looking up the rest from reference TRBV5-1 and TRBJ2-1 gives the full variable domain: KAGVTQTPRYLIKTRGQQVTLSCSPISGHRSVSWYQQTPGQGLQFLFEYFSETQRNKGNFPGRFSGRQFSNSRSEMNVSTLELGDSALYLCATRVSGSYNEQFFGPGTRLTVL.

This clonotype was seen a few times. The chain employs TRBV7-2 and TRBJ2-2, with 8 bases fitting TRBD2. The V segment lost 6 bases and the J segment 6 bases; nucleotides outside the gene matches: 12. Germline CDR1 and CDR2: SGHTA and FQGNSA. This CDR3 region has 16 residues. This CDR3 reads CASRPHGGGIAGELFF. The DNA of the CDR3 is TGTGCCAGCAGACCCCATGGCGGGGGGATCGCCGGGGAGCTGTTTTTT.

This chain uses TRBV15 with TRBJ2-3; TRBD2 aligns across 10 bases. The germline CDR1 and CDR2 sequences are LNHNV and YYDKDF (reference sequence). CDR3 length: 18 residues. J was trimmed by 2 bases and V by 0 bases; bases with no gene match: 8. The CDR3 DNA follows: TGTGCCACCAGCAGAGATCACGGGACTAGCGCTATCACAGATACGCAGTATTTT. This encodes CATSRDHGTSAITDTQYF.

In its sample, this clonotype was seen many times. The chain recombines TRBV5-1 with TRBJ2-7; tentative D call: TRBD2 (6 bases). V shed 5 bases and J shed 12 bases, with 27 bases lying between them. CDR3 length: 15 residues. The germline V gene has CDR1 SGHRS and CDR2 YFSETQ. This chain's CDR3 is CASRPAVGTPSAGYF. In DNA form, the CDR3 reads TGCGCCAGCAGGCCGGCGGTGGGGACTCCCAGTGCGGGGTACTTC.

Comments on this clonotype: With only one base between it and a far larger clone, this is likely a read error. This sequence joins TRBV28 and TRBJ2-1; either TRBD1 or TRBD2 may fit D (5 bases each). Trimming pared 8 bases from V and 10 bases from J, leaving 21 bases between. The CDR3 is made up of 14 amino acids. Per germline, CDR1 MDHEN and CDR2 SYDVKM. The CDR3: CASQPRGAYYEQFF. The CDR3 nucleotides are TGTGCCAGCCAGCCTCGGGGCGCTTACTACGAGCAGTTCTTC.

This clonotype was seen many times. V gene TRBV6-1 combines with J gene TRBJ2-3; 11 positions agree with TRBD2. The junction had 9 bases not matched to a gene; V was cut back by 8 bases and J by 2 bases. The germline gives CDR1 MNHNS, CDR2 SASEGT. CDR3 length: 16 residues. The CDR3 DNA reads as TGTGCCAGCTCGCCCCTAGCGGGGGGTATCACAGATACGCAGTATTTT. Amino acids: CASSPLAGGITDTQYF.

This clonotype has a count of ten or more. The V and J genes are TRBV29-1 and TRBJ2-5, with D tentatively TRBD1 (6 bases). V was clipped by 7 bases and J by 1 base, with 16 bases between them. CDR1 is SQVTM, CDR2 ANQGSEA, per germline. The CDR3 runs to 14 residues. CDR3 residues: CSANRVGGQETQYF. The CDR3, as DNA: TGCAGCGCCAACAGGGTTGGGGGCCAAGAGACCCAGTACTTC.

This clonotype was seen at least ten times. The chain joins TRBV5-6 to TRBJ1-1; 11 bases agree with TRBD1. Germline V gene lookup returns CDR1 SGHDT and CDR2 YYEEEE. V dropped 4 bases and J dropped 9; count of bases not matched to a gene: 8. The CDR3 totals 14 residues. CDR3 bases: TGTGCCAGCAGCCAGGACAGGGGGCAAAATCAAGCTTTCTTT. Residues: CASSQDRGQNQAFF. The complete variable domain, with remaining parts taken from reference TRBV5-6 and TRBJ1-1, reads DAGVTQSPTHLIKTRGQQVTLRCSPKSGHDTVSWYQQALGQGPQFIFQYYEEEERQRGNFPDRFSGHQFPNYSSELNVNALLLGDSALYLCASSQDRGQNQAFFGQGTRLTVV.

The chain is built from TRBV27 and TRBJ2-7; perhaps D is TRBD1 or TRBD2 (5 bases each). With 5 bases removed from V and 3 bases from J, the gap between germline ends came to 11 bases. This CDR3 is 13 amino acids long. Germline V gives CDR1 MNHEY, CDR2 SMNVEV (reference sequence). The DNA of the CDR3 is TGTGCCAGCAGTCCGGGGCCTGGCTACGAGCAGTACTTC. Amino acid sequence: CASSPGPGYEQYF.

The chain recombines TRBV14 with TRBJ2-3, with TRBD2 matching over 11 bases. This CDR3 has 15 residues. V was clipped by 4 bases and J by 6 bases; unmatched bases: 6. The germline V gene encodes CDR1 SGHDN and CDR2 FVKESK. The CDR3 nucleotides read TGTGCCAGCAGCCCCCTAGCGGGGGGCGGGGATACGCAGTATTTT. Translated, it gives CASSPLAGGGDTQYF.

This clonotype was detected ten times or more. The rearrangement links TRBV7-6 to TRBJ2-1; a possible D gene is TRBD1 (6 bases). Trimming shortened V by 5 bases and J by 7 bases, and 15 bases separated the two germline ends. Germline values: CDR1 SGHVS, CDR2 FNYEAQ. The CDR3 length is 14 residues. The CDR3, as DNA: TGTGCCAGCAGCCAGAGGGACACTCTTAATGAGCAGTTCTTC. This codes for CASSQRDTLNEQFF.

This clonotype was recorded at least ten times. V and J are TRBV19 and TRBJ2-7; a weak D match, TRBD2 (6 bases). The CDR3 is 12 amino acids. The germline V gene encodes CDR1 LNHDA and CDR2 SQIVND (reference sequence). V gave up 5 bases and J gave up 10 bases, with 15 bases separating them. CDR3 region: CASSQTGDPQYF. Written as DNA, the CDR3 is TGTGCCAGTAGTCAAACGGGGGACCCTCAGTACTTC.

By share, this clonotype counts as medium-sized (0.01 to 0.1%). The chain is built from TRBV4-1 and TRBJ2-1, with 11 positions matching TRBD2. This CDR3 contains 17 residues. Losses at the gene ends were 3 bases for V and 0 bases for J; bases not matched to a gene: 4. Germline CDR1 reads MGHRA; CDR2 reads YSYEKL. The CDR3 here is CASSHLAGGLSYNEQFF. CDR3 in DNA: TGCGCCAGCAGCCATTTAGCGGGAGGGCTCTCCTACAATGAGCAGTTCTTC.

There are many counts of this clonotype. This rearrangement joins TRBV7-2 to TRBJ2-6; no clear D gene. V shed 5 bases and J shed 1 base, with 9 bases lying between them. Germline CDR1 SGHTA, CDR2 FQGNSA. The CDR3 loop spans 15 amino acids. CDR3 sequence reads: CASSHRASGANVLTF. CDR3 nucleotides: TGTGCCAGCAGCCACAGAGCTTCTGGGGCCAACGTCCTGACTTTC. Using reference TRBV7-2 and TRBJ2-6 for the parts outside the CDR3, the full variable domain is GAGVSQSPSNKVTEKGKDVELRCDPISGHTALYWYRQSLGQGLEFLIYFQGNSAPDKSGLPSDRFSAERTGGSVSTLTIQRTQQEDSAVYLCASSHRASGANVLTFGAGSRLTVL.

This clonotype was counted ten times or more. The rearrangement uses TRBV12-3 or TRBV12-4 and TRBJ1-4, with 8 positions matching TRBD1. The length of the CDR3 is 15 residues. J was trimmed by 7 bases and V by 7 bases; bases with no gene match: 11. CDR3 DNA sequence: TGTGCCAGCACTTCCACAGGGGGGGTGTCTGAAAAACTGTTTTTT. Encoded protein: CASTSTGGVSEKLFF.

This clonotype was counted many times. V gene TRBV3-1 combines with J gene TRBJ2-2; D remains unclear. The CDR3 covers 13 residues. V lost 4 bases, J lost 6 bases, and 9 bases lay in between. The germline CDR1 and CDR2 sequences are LGHDT and YNNKEL (reference sequence). CDR3 sequence: CASSRRSAGELFF. CDR3 bases: TGTGCCAGCAGCCGAAGAAGCGCCGGGGAGCTGTTTTTT.

This clonotype appeared a single time. This likely came from a read error, as a far larger clone is one base away. J is TRBJ2-4 and V is TRBV14, with 8 positions matching TRBD2. The CDR3 length is 14 residues. The junction had 11 bases not matched to a gene; V was cut back by 3 bases and J by 13 bases. The germline V gene has CDR1 SGHDN and CDR2 FVKESK. The CDR3 region is CASSQRTSTNEQYF. The CDR3 DNA sequence: TGTGCCAGCAGCCAGAGGACTAGCACTAATGAGCAGTACTTC.